This TCR beta chain was identified during a study of blood T cell repertoires in COVID-19. As originally analysed: Amplified reference gene primers provided the basis for estimating nucleated cell counts. Here immunoSEQ multiplex PCR was the method, and the copy in TCRdb shows in-frame clones only, minus some. Clone size and the V and J calls come from that table; the DNA yielded D and trimming. The sample lists about 340,000 clones, 86% occurring once. CDR1 MNHNS and CDR2 SASEGT come from the germline V gene. Trimming took off 3 bases at V and 4 bases at J, with 12 bases between the two ends. The CDR3 sequence is 14 residues long.

The sequenced material came from peripheral blood. The chain uses TRBV6-1 and TRBJ1-2; no definite D call. This TCR derives from a woman in her sixties or seventies with COVID-19, enrolled during active disease. CDR3: CASSDPAGLYGYTF. CDR3 nucleotide sequence: TGTGCCAGCAGTGACCCCGCAGGCCTCTATGGCTACACCTTC.